This passage covers 14 T cell receptor beta chains from one sample sequenced in a study of T cells in Graves' hyperthyroidism and ophthalmopathy. Amplified TCR beta CDR3 regions came from RNA transcripts. The TCR CDR3 was amplified in a first-round RT-PCR using the HTBI primer set. TCRdb reprocessed the multiplex PCR reads via MiXCR and lists one record per CDR3 protein. The sample lists around 340,000 distinct CDR3 sequences, roughly a fifth occurring once. Sequenced: blood. These receptors were obtained from a woman in her forties or fifties with Graves' hyperthyroidism.

This clonotype was picked up many times. This rearrangement joins TRBV30 to TRBJ1-2, with unresolved D. In germline, CDR1 is GTSNPN, CDR2 SVGIG (reference sequence). V was trimmed by 4 bases and J by 5 bases, leaving 5 bases between them. CDR3 length equals 10 residues. CDR3 DNA: TGTGCCTGGAATCTTTATGGCTACACCTTC. Translated, it gives CAWNLYGYTF. Together with reference TRBV30 and TRBJ1-2, the CDR3 gives the full variable domain: SQTIHQWPATLVQPVGSPLSLECTVEGTSNPNLYWYRQAAGRGLQLLFYSVGIGQISSEVPQNLSASRPQDRQFILSSKKLLLSDSGFYLCAWNLYGYTFGSGTRLTVV.

This clonotype was recorded many times. The CDR3 nucleotides are TGTGCCAGTAGTCCGGGACAGGGGTCCCCACATAGCAATCAGCCCCAGCATTTT. Translation gives CASSPGQGSPHSNQPQHF. The V gene is TRBV19, the J gene TRBJ1-5; 10 bases are a match to TRBD1. After removal of 5 bases from V and 0 bases from J, the junction contained 10 bases not matched to a gene. In germline, CDR1 is LNHDA, CDR2 SQIVND (reference sequence). There are 18 residues in the CDR3.

This clonotype has a count of ten or more. This sequence joins TRBV11-2 and TRBJ1-2; TRBD1 might be the D (5 bases). Germline CDR1 and CDR2: SGHAT and FQNNGV. V was cut by 3 bases and J by 2 bases, with 10 bases left in between. This CDR3 comprises 14 residues. The CDR3 region has the DNA TGTGCCAGCAGCTTCGGGACGGTCAACTATGGCTACACCTTC. It codes for CASSFGTVNYGYTF. The whole variable domain, filled in from reference TRBV11-2 and TRBJ1-2, reads EAGVAQSPRYKIIEKRQSVAFWCNPISGHATLYWYQQILGQGPKLLIQFQNNGVVDDSQLPKDRFSAERLKGVDSTLKIQPAKLEDSAVYLCASSFGTVNYGYTFGSGTRLTVV.

This clonotype was seen a handful of times. This chain links TRBV20-1 with TRBJ1-3, with a weak D call TRBD1 (5 bases). V was clipped by 3 bases and J by 3 bases, with 12 bases between them. The CDR3 has 14 amino acids. CDR1 is DFQATT and CDR2 is SNEGSKA in the germline V gene (reference sequence). This CDR3 is CSASTGSGGNTIYF. The CDR3 nucleotides are TGCAGTGCTAGTACAGGCTCTGGTGGAAACACCATATATTTT.

This clonotype was seen a few times. This chain joins TRBV20-1 and TRBJ1-2; 9 bases align to TRBD1. J was trimmed by 8 bases and V by 3 bases; bases with no gene match: 16. The germline V gene encodes CDR1 DFQATT and CDR2 SNEGSKA (reference sequence). There are 16 residues in the CDR3. Here the CDR3 DNA reads TGCAGTGCTAGCCGACCCGGGACAGGGATCTTGGGAGGCTACACCTTC. Its protein product is CSASRPGTGILGGYTF.

With respect to this clonotype: A much larger clone lies a single base off, so this may be a read error. The rearrangement uses TRBV7-9 and TRBJ2-7; 8 bases line up with TRBD1. The CDR3 totals 14 residues. CDR1 is SEHNR, CDR2 FQNEAQ, per germline (reference sequence). The CDR3, as DNA: TGTGCCAGCAGCACCGGACAGGGCCCCTACGAGCGGTACTTC. Its protein product is CASSTGQGPYERYF.

The rearrangement uses TRBV28 and TRBJ2-2; TRBD2 might be the D (5 bases). CDR1 is MDHEN, CDR2 SYDVKM, per germline. The CDR3 contains 16 residues. V lost 3 bases and J 3 bases, leaving 14 bases between the germline ends. CDR3 in amino acids: CASSLSGDYYTGELFF. The CDR3, as DNA: TGTGCCAGCAGTTTGAGCGGAGACTATTACACCGGGGAGCTGTTTTTT.

In nucleotides, the CDR3 is TGCAGTGCCGTTGACCTCGGACAGGGATCGGCCGAGCAGTACTTC. Its translation is CSAVDLGQGSAEQYF. This sequence joins TRBV20-1 and TRBJ2-7; 8 bases map to TRBD1. V lost 6 bases and J lost 6; bases outside the gene matches: 16. The CDR3 consists of 15 residues. The germline V gene encodes CDR1 DFQATT and CDR2 SNEGSKA (reference sequence).

This clonotype was detected a few times. The rearrangement links TRBV12-5 to TRBJ2-3; 7 nucleotides agree with TRBD1. Germline V gives CDR1 LGHNT, CDR2 FRNRAP. Trimming took 0 bases from V and 1 from J; bases not matched to a gene: 7. CDR3 length: 17 residues. The CDR3 DNA is TGTGCTAGTGGTTTGGTACTGACAGGGCAAGGCACAGATACGCAGTATTTT. This codes for CASGLVLTGQGTDTQYF.

This clonotype was seen many times. V and J are TRBV27 and TRBJ2-1, with TRBD2 matching over 16 bases. Looked up from germline, CDR1 is MNHEY and CDR2 is SMNVEV (reference sequence). V lost 6 bases, J lost 4 bases, and 12 bases stayed unmatched. CDR3 length equals 19 residues. The CDR3 DNA reads TGTGCCAGCAGCCCTACTCCGGGACTAGCGGGAGGGGGGTACAATGAGCAGTTCTTC. It translates to CASSPTPGLAGGGYNEQFF.

The gene calls are TRBV20-1 and TRBJ2-4; D is perhaps TRBD1 (5 bases). V lost 5 bases and J lost 6, with 11 bases in between. This CDR3 spans 12 amino acids. CDR1 and CDR2 from the germline V gene are DFQATT and SNEGSKA (reference sequence). Here the CDR3 reads CSALQGGNIQYF. In DNA form, the CDR3 reads TGCAGTGCTCTCCAGGGTGGAAACATTCAGTACTTC.

This clonotype has a handful of counts. The chain combines TRBV12-3 or TRBV12-4 with TRBJ1-1; maybe TRBD1 (5 bases). This CDR3 comprises 14 residues. V dropped 4 bases and J dropped 1 base, with 10 bases sitting between them. The CDR3 bases are TGTGCCAGCAGTTACAGGCGGGGGAACACTGAAGCTTTCTTT. Its protein is CASSYRRGNTEAFF.

The CDR3 sequence is CASRIGRGQSGSPLHF. In nucleotides, the CDR3 is TGTGCCAGCAGGATCGGGAGGGGACAGAGTGGATCACCCCTCCACTTT. This rearrangement joins TRBV12-3 or TRBV12-4 to TRBJ1-6; 7 nucleotides match TRBD1. V shed 6 bases, J shed 10 bases, and the junction held 15 bases outside the gene matches. CDR3 length: 16 residues.

This clonotype was observed many times. The chain uses TRBV3-1 and TRBJ1-1; D ambiguous. CDR1 LGHDT and CDR2 YNNKEL come from the germline V gene (reference sequence). V was trimmed by 1 base and J by 4 bases, leaving 4 bases between them. The CDR3 covers 12 residues. Written as DNA, the CDR3 is TGTGCCAGCAGCCAAGGTGCCACTGAAGCTTTCTTT. Its translation: CASSQGATEAFF.